The 17 T cell receptor beta chains presented below share a single source sample, sequenced in a study of blood T cell repertoires in COVID-19. This table comes from immunoSEQ multiplex PCR, and its TCRdb copy is limited to in-frame clones, with some not included. The repertoire holds roughly 220,000 clones, with roughly 80% as singletons. The sequenced material came from peripheral blood. The receptors shown here come from an elderly woman with COVID-19, enrolled during active disease.

In its sample, this clone was seen a few times. The V gene is TRBV7-3, the J gene TRBJ2-7, with 7 bases aligning to TRBD1. V shed 3 bases, J shed 3 bases, and the junction held 2 bases outside the gene matches. Germline loops: CDR1 SGHTA, CDR2 FQGTGA. The CDR3 loop spans 13 amino acids. The CDR3 region has the DNA TGTGCCAGCAGCTTGGCAGGGGGCTACGAGCAGTACTTC. This encodes CASSLAGGYEQYF. Full variable domain (outside the CDR3, taken from reference TRBV7-3 and TRBJ2-7): GAGVSQTPSNKVTEKGKYVELRCDPISGHTALYWYRQSLGQGPEFLIYFQGTGAADDSGLPNDRFFAVRPEGSVSTLKIQRTERGDSAVYLCASSLAGGYEQYFGPGTRLTVT.

The V call is TRBV4-1, the J call TRBJ1-6; 11 bases fit TRBD1. Germline CDR1 and CDR2: MGHRA and YSYEKL. The CDR3 runs to 19 residues. The ends lost 4 bases at V and 14 bases at J; junction bases unmatched: 22. The CDR3 nucleotides are TGCGCCAGCAGCCCCTCTGGCTCGGACAGGGGGCGCGAGAGTTTCTCCCTCCACTTT. The encoded protein is CASSPSGSDRGRESFSLHF.

The rearrangement links TRBV30 to TRBJ2-7, with D possibly being TRBD1 (5 bases). Trimming took off 0 bases at V and 5 bases at J, with 5 bases between the two ends. Germline assignment: CDR1 GTSNPN and CDR2 SVGIG (reference sequence). CDR3 size: 11 residues. The CDR3 sequence: CAWSVGDEQYF. The CDR3, as DNA: TGTGCCTGGAGTGTAGGGGACGAGCAGTACTTC.

The chain has TRBV6-2 or TRBV6-3 and TRBJ2-2; D is ambiguous. CDR3 size: 11 residues. Between the trimmed V and J ends, which lost 5 bases and 4 bases, there was a span of 2 bases. Germline values: CDR1 MNHEY, CDR2 SVGEGT. The chain's CDR3 is CASSLTGELFF. In DNA, the CDR3 is TGTGCCAGCAGTCTCACCGGGGAGCTGTTTTTT.

The chain recombines TRBV20-1 with TRBJ2-1; D perhaps matches TRBD2 (5 bases). The V end was cut by 3 bases, the J end by 5 bases, with 17 bases between. The CDR3 consists of 15 residues. Germline loops: CDR1 DFQATT, CDR2 SNEGSKA (reference sequence). The CDR3 DNA follows: TGCAGTGCTAGTCCACTAGGTAGAAGTAACAATGAGCAGTTCTTC. Translated, it gives CSASPLGRSNNEQFF.

V and J are TRBV5-1 and TRBJ2-7; D remains ambiguous. Looked up from germline, CDR1 is SGHRS and CDR2 is YFSETQ. The CDR3 contains 15 residues. V lost 2 bases and J 2 bases, leaving 14 bases between the germline ends. This chain's CDR3 is CASSFLPTPPYEQYF. The CDR3 coding sequence is TGCGCCAGCAGCTTCTTACCGACTCCACCCTACGAGCAGTACTTC.

V and J are TRBV28 and TRBJ2-5, with D hard to call. Germline V gene sequence: CDR1 MDHEN, CDR2 SYDVKM. CDR3 length: 12 residues. V dropped 2 bases and J dropped 5 bases, with 6 bases sitting between them. CDR3: CASSLPRETQYF. The CDR3 bases are TGTGCCAGCAGTTTACCTCGGGAGACCCAGTACTTC.

The chain joins TRBV9 to TRBJ2-5; no definite D call. CDR3 size: 14 residues. Germline assignment: CDR1 SGDLS and CDR2 YYNGEE. V lost 0 bases, J lost 1 base, and 7 bases lay in between. CDR3 nucleotide sequence: TGTGCCAGCAGCGTAGGGGCCTTCCAAGAGACCCAGTACTTC. Its translation is CASSVGAFQETQYF.

The V call is TRBV3-1 (or the pseudogene TRBV3-2), the J call TRBJ2-7; a weak D match, TRBD1 (6 bases). The V end was cut by 1 base, the J end by 6 bases, with 10 bases between. Per germline, CDR1 LGHDT and CDR2 YNNKEL (reference sequence). This CDR3 is built from 13 residues. CDR3 in amino acids: CASSQVGTTEQYF. The DNA for the CDR3 is TGTGCCAGCAGCCAAGTTGGGACAACCGAGCAGTACTTC.

The V and J genes are TRBV24-1 and TRBJ1-4; the D gene is possibly TRBD1 (6 bases). Germline V lookup: CDR1 KGHDR, CDR2 SFDVKD. The ends were cut back, 9 bases at V and 6 bases at J, with 10 bases in the middle. The CDR3 loop spans 12 amino acids. CDR3 residues: CATQGQDEKLFF. The CDR3, as DNA: TGTGCCACCCAGGGACAAGATGAAAAACTGTTTTTT.

V gene TRBV6-5 combines with J gene TRBJ1-2; the D is unclear. Per the germline V gene, CDR1 is MNHEY and CDR2 is SVGAGI. This CDR3 has 12 residues. Trimming removed 7 bases from V and 8 bases from J, with 14 bases in between. CDR3 bases: TGTGCCAGCACGCGATCAGGTTACGGCTACACCTTC. It yields the protein CASTRSGYGYTF.

The chain carries TRBV7-3 and TRBJ1-1; the D is unclear. The ends were cut back, 5 bases at V and 1 base at J, with 14 bases in the middle. This CDR3 has 15 residues. CDR1 SGHTA and CDR2 FQGTGA come from the germline V gene. The CDR3 DNA is TGTGCCAGCAGCCTAGCTGGGAGAGGGAACACTGAAGCTTTCTTT. This gives the protein CASSLAGRGNTEAFF.

This clone was detected once. The chain couples TRBV12-3 or TRBV12-4 to TRBJ2-5, with 11 positions matching TRBD1. CDR3 length equals 13 residues. The junction had 2 bases not matched to a gene; V was cut back by 6 bases and J by 5 bases. The CDR3 DNA is TGTGCCAGCAGGCGGGACAGGGGGGAGACCCAGTACTTC. This encodes CASRRDRGETQYF.

This chain joins TRBV5-1 and TRBJ2-7, with 10 bases fitting TRBD1. V trimming: 3 bases; J trimming: 2 bases; junction bases outside the gene matches: 5. CDR3 size: 15 residues. In germline, CDR1 is SGHRS, CDR2 YFSETQ. The CDR3 sequence: CASSWGTGVTYEQYF. CDR3 DNA sequence: TGCGCCAGCAGCTGGGGGACAGGGGTGACCTACGAGCAGTACTTC. Complete variable domain (other parts from reference TRBV5-1 and TRBJ2-7): KAGVTQTPRYLIKTRGQQVTLSCSPISGHRSVSWYQQTPGQGLQFLFEYFSETQRNKGNFPGRFSGRQFSNSRSEMNVSTLELGDSALYLCASSWGTGVTYEQYFGPGTRLTVT.

This clone was seen a few times. The chain joins TRBV5-6 to TRBJ2-7, with D possibly TRBD2 on 6 matching bases. Germline CDR1 is SGHDT and CDR2 is YYEEEE. V was trimmed by 3 bases and J by 6 bases, leaving 10 bases between them. The CDR3 sequence is 12 residues long. The CDR3 sequence is CASSWRVGEQYF. The CDR3 region has the DNA TGTGCCAGCAGCTGGAGGGTGGGCGAGCAGTACTTC.

This chain uses TRBV6-1 with TRBJ2-1; D remains ambiguous. V gave up 3 bases and J gave up 10 bases, with 7 bases separating them. Germline values: CDR1 MNHNS, CDR2 SASEGT. CDR3 length equals 11 residues. This CDR3 reads CASSEGREQFF. The CDR3 DNA reads as TGTGCCAGCAGTGAGGGCAGGGAGCAGTTCTTC.

This clone was seen just once. This chain joins TRBV18 and TRBJ1-2; D unclear. CDR1 KGHSH and CDR2 LQKENI come from the germline V gene. The CDR3 is 15 amino acids. The V and J ends lost 1 base and 8 bases respectively, with 17 bases between them. Here the CDR3 DNA reads TGTGCCAGCTCACCACGCCCCGGACGAGGAGGGGGCTACACCTTC. Its protein product is CASSPRPGRGGGYTF.